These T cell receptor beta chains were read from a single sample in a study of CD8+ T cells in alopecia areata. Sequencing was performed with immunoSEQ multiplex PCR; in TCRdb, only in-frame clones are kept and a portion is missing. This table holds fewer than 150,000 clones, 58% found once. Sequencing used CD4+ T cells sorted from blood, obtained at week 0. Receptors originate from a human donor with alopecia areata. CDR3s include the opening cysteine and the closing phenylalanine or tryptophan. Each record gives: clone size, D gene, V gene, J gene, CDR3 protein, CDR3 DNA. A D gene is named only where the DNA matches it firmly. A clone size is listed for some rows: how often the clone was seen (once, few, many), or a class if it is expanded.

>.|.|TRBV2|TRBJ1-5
CASKKGFESNQPQHF
TGTGCCAGCAAAAAAGGGTTTGAGAGCAATCAGCCCCAGCATTTT
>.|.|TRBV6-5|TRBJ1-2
CASSYSGESYGYTF
TGTGCCAGCAGTTACTCGGGGGAGAGCTATGGCTACACCTTC
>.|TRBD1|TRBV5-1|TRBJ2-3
CASSGTGGTDTQYF
TGCGCCAGCAGCGGGACAGGGGGCACAGATACGCAGTATTTT
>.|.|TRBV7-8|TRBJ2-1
CASSLGQGGSYNEQFF
TGTGCCAGCAGCTTAGGGCAGGGCGGCTCCTACAATGAGCAGTTCTTC
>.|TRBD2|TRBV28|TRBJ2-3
CASSILAVGTDTQYF
TGTGCCAGCAGTATACTAGCGGTCGGCACAGATACGCAGTATTTT
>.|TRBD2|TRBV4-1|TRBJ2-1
CASRAAGAFHNEQFF
TGCGCCAGCAGGGCAGCGGGAGCTTTTCACAATGAGCAGTTCTTC
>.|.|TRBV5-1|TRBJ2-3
CASSLGSGGTDTQYF
TGCGCCAGCAGCTTGGGTAGTGGGGGCACAGATACGCAGTATTTT
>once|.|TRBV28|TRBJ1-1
CASREGYMNTEAFF
TGTGCCAGCAGAGAGGGGTACATGAACACTGAAGCTTTCTTT
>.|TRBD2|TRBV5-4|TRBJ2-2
CASSLSGTNTGELFF
TGTGCCAGCAGCCTTAGCGGGACTAACACCGGGGAGCTGTTTTTT
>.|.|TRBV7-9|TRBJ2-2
CASSFYDSLIAGELFF
TGTGCCAGCAGCTTCTATGACAGCCTGATTGCCGGGGAGCTGTTTTTC
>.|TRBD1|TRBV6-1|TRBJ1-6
CASSEFDRESSPLHF
TGTGCCAGCAGTGAGTTTGACAGGGAGAGTTCACCCCTCCACTTT
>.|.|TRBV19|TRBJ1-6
CASSITGPTRSYNSPLHF
TGTGCCAGTAGTATAACAGGGCCCACCAGAAGCTATAATTCACCCCTCCACTTT
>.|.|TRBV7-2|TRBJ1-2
CASSRAGRGLSNYGYTF
TGTGCCAGCAGCCGGGCGGGCAGGGGCCTATCTAACTATGGCTACACCTTC
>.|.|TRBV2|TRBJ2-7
CASSGHKEQYF
TGTGCCAGCAGCGGGCATAAAGAGCAGTACTTC
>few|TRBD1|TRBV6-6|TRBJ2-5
CASSYPDRGQETQYF
TGTGCCAGCAGTTACCCGGACAGGGGGCAAGAGACCCAGTACTTC
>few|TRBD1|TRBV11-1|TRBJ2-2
CASSSRTGANTGELFF
TGTGCCAGCAGCTCCCGAACAGGGGCGAACACCGGGGAGCTGTTTTTT
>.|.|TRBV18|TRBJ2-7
CASSPNTWTSGEQYF
TGTGCCAGCTCACCAAATACCTGGACTTCGGGCGAGCAGTACTTC
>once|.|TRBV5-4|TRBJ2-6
CASSSTSSGANVLTF
TGTGCCAGCAGCTCCACCAGCTCTGGGGCCAACGTCCTGACTTTC
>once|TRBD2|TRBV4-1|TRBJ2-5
CASSRGTSGNQETQYF
TGCGCCAGCAGTCGTGGGACTAGCGGGAACCAAGAGACCCAGTACTTC
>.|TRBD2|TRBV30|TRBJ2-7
CAWGRDPLWVEQYF
TGTGCCTGGGGGAGGGATCCCCTCTGGGTCGAGCAGTACTTC
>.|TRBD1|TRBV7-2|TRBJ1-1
CASSYAGTANTEAFF
TGTGCCAGCAGTTACGCGGGGACAGCGAACACTGAAGCTTTCTTT
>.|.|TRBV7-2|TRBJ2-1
CASSPMGPSAGEQFF
TGTGCCAGCAGCCCTATGGGGCCTTCCGCGGGGGAGCAGTTCTTC
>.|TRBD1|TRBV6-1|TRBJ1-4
CASTDRGREKLFF
TGTGCCAGCACGGACAGGGGGAGGGAAAAACTGTTTTTT
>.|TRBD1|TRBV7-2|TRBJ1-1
CASSFTGGRGTEAFF
TGTGCCAGCAGCTTCACAGGGGGGCGGGGCACTGAAGCTTTCTTT
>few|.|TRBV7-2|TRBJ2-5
CASSLGPQGYF
TGTGCCAGCAGCTTAGGGCCCCAGGGGTACTTC
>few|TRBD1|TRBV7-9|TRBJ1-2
CASSPMDRAQGYTF
TGTGCCAGCAGCCCGATGGACAGGGCGCAGGGCTACACCTTC
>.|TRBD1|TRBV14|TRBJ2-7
CASSHDRGPYEQYF
TGTGCCAGCAGCCATGACAGGGGCCCATACGAGCAGTACTTC
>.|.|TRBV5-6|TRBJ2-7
CASSFDRPGEQYF
TGTGCCAGCAGCTTCGACAGGCCCGGGGAGCAGTACTTC
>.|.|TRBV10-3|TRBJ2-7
CAISERDTSYEQYF
TGTGCCATCAGTGAGCGCGACACCTCCTACGAGCAGTACTTC
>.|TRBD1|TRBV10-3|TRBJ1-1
CAIRGQGMNTEAFF
TGTGCCATCAGGGGACAGGGTATGAACACTGAAGCTTTCTTT